A single sample gave rise to the 15 T cell receptor beta chains below, sequenced in a study of T cell changes during pregnancy in multiple sclerosis. Method: immunoSEQ multiplex PCR; TCRdb's copy keeps in-frame clones and lacks some. This table has 40,000 or so clones, about 92% appearing once. This sample comprised CD8+ T cells from peripheral blood mononuclear cells, obtained in the third trimester of pregnancy. The source of these receptors is a female donor with multiple sclerosis, enrolled in a pregnancy study.

The chain recombines TRBV30 with TRBJ2-1, with 8 bases identical to TRBD2. This CDR3 has 15 amino acids. From germline, CDR1 is GTSNPN and CDR2 SVGIG (reference sequence). J lost 3 bases, V lost 4 bases, and 8 bases had no gene match. This chain's CDR3 is CAWNLAGGVYNEQFF. CDR3 DNA: TGTGCCTGGAACCTCGCGGGGGGCGTCTACAATGAGCAGTTCTTC.

This clone came up once. The chain joins TRBV5-1 to TRBJ2-1; 10 bases line up with TRBD2. V gave up 0 bases and J gave up 5 bases; unmatched junction bases: 2. This CDR3 is 15 amino acids long. Germline V gene lookup returns CDR1 SGHRS and CDR2 YFSETQ. The CDR3 sequence is CASSLASGGDNEQFF. CDR3 coding DNA: TGCGCCAGCAGCTTGGCTAGCGGGGGTGACAATGAGCAGTTCTTC.

The chain joins TRBV7-9 to TRBJ2-5; D possibly corresponds to TRBD2 (7 bases). The V and J ends lost 5 bases and 0 bases respectively, with 19 bases between them. This CDR3 spans 17 amino acids. Germline V gene data show CDR1 as SEHNR and CDR2 as FQNEAQ (reference sequence). CDR3 nucleotides: TGTGCCAGCAGCCCCCATCGCGGGGGCGAACACCAAGAGACCCAGTACTTC. Translated: CASSPHRGGEHQETQYF.

The gene calls are TRBV9 and TRBJ2-1; perhaps TRBD2 as D (6 bases). Per germline, CDR1 SGDLS and CDR2 YYNGEE. V lost 4 bases and J lost 7, with 18 bases in between. This CDR3 is built from 15 residues. The CDR3 region is CASSSSVGPGNEQFF. CDR3 nucleotide sequence: TGTGCCAGCAGCTCTAGCGTGGGGCCTGGGAATGAGCAGTTCTTC.

The gene calls are TRBV15 and TRBJ1-1; 7 positions match TRBD1. CDR1 and CDR2 (germline): LNHNV, YYDKDF (reference sequence). This CDR3 is built from 15 residues. V shed 2 bases and J 7 bases; nucleotides not matched to a gene: 10. CDR3 DNA sequence: TGTGCCACCAGCAGAAACAGGGACAGTAGTATTGAAGCTTTCTTT. Its translation is CATSRNRDSSIEAFF. Full variable domain (missing parts from reference TRBV15 and TRBJ1-1): DAMVIQNPRYQVTQFGKPVTLSCSQTLNHNVMYWYQQKSSQAPKLLFHYYDKDFNNEADTPDNFQSRRPNTSFCFLDIRSPGLGDTAMYLCATSRNRDSSIEAFFGQGTRLTVV.

The chain uses TRBV10-3 and TRBJ1-2; D possibly corresponds to TRBD1 (6 bases). V dropped 8 bases and J dropped 0 bases, with 10 bases sitting between them. This CDR3 has 13 amino acids. Germline values: CDR1 ENHRY, CDR2 SYGVKD. The chain's CDR3 is CAIRGGANYGYTF. In DNA form, the CDR3 reads TGTGCCATCCGAGGGGGAGCTAACTATGGCTACACCTTC.

This chain joins TRBV7-9 and TRBJ1-2, with 7 bases lining up with TRBD1. The germline CDR1 and CDR2 sequences are SEHNR and FQNEAQ (reference sequence). Trimming cost V 5 bases and J 0 bases; bases outside gene matches: 3. The CDR3 totals 14 residues. Here the CDR3 DNA reads TGTGCCAGCAGCGCGGGACAGACTAACTATGGCTACACCTTC. Translated: CASSAGQTNYGYTF. Variable domain in full (rest from reference TRBV7-9 and TRBJ1-2): DTGVSQNPRHKITKRGQNVTFRCDPISEHNRLYWYRQTLGQGPEFLTYFQNEAQLEKSRLLSDRFSAERPKGSFSTLEIQRTEQGDSAMYLCASSAGQTNYGYTFGSGTRLTVV.

In this sample, this clone turned up once. The V gene is TRBV27, the J gene TRBJ1-1; a possible D gene is TRBD1 (6 bases). The CDR3 consists of 14 residues. V was shortened by 1 base and J by 3 bases, with 9 bases between the two germline ends. Germline V gives CDR1 MNHEY, CDR2 SMNVEV (reference sequence). DNA for the CDR3: TGTGCCAGCAGTTTATATGGGGGCGACACTGAAGCTTTCTTT. It yields the protein CASSLYGGDTEAFF.

The genes are TRBV19 and TRBJ1-2, with TRBD1 matching over 7 bases. This CDR3 is 13 amino acids long. The V gene end was trimmed by 2 bases and the J gene end by 8 bases; junction bases not matched to a gene: 5. Germline V CDR1 and CDR2: LNHDA, SQIVND (reference sequence). CDR3 protein: CASSIPGTEGYTF. The CDR3 DNA reads as TGTGCCAGTAGTATACCCGGGACAGAAGGCTACACCTTC.

CDR3 DNA sequence: TGTGCCAGCAGCTCCTCCTCGGTCCCGTCGGATGAGCAGTTCTTC. This translates into CASSSSSVPSDEQFF. V gene TRBV13 combines with J gene TRBJ2-1, with unresolved D. This CDR3 has 15 amino acids. Germline CDR1 is PRHDT and CDR2 is FYEKMQ (reference sequence). The V end lost 4 bases, the J end lost 8 bases, and 18 bases lay between the germline ends.

The chain combines TRBV21-1 with TRBJ2-1; the table's D gene call, TRBD1, was not cross checked with the DNA. TRBV21-1 is assigned pseudogene status. The CDR3 is 17 residues long. The CDR3 protein is CASSKGSRGTGGDEQFF. The CDR3 DNA reads as TGTGCCAGCAGCAAAGGAAGTCGGGGGACAGGGGGTGATGAGCAGTTCTTC.

The rearrangement links TRBV19 to TRBJ2-1; 8 bases align to TRBD1. This CDR3 has 15 amino acids. V shed 3 bases and J 1 base; nucleotides not matched to a gene: 2. Germline V gene lookup returns CDR1 LNHDA and CDR2 SQIVND (reference sequence). The CDR3 DNA follows: TGTGCCAGTAGTATGGGACAGGCATCCTACAATGAGCAGTTCTTC. Amino acid sequence: CASSMGQASYNEQFF.

Notes on this clone: One end of the junction varies from germline; a read error may be responsible. This chain joins TRBV7-7 and TRBJ2-3, with TRBD2 as a possible D gene (6 bases). The CDR3 consists of 14 residues. CDR1 and CDR2 from the germline V gene are SSHAT and FNYEAQ (reference sequence). CDR3 nucleotides: TGTGCTAGCAGTAATGGGGGGTACACAGATACGCAGTATTTT. Amino acids: CASSNGGYTDTQYF.

This chain links TRBV2 with TRBJ2-3; a weak D match, TRBD2 (5 bases). V lost 11 bases and J lost 3, with 15 bases in between. The CDR3 length is 13 residues. Looked up from germline, CDR1 is SNHLY and CDR2 is FYNNEI. The CDR3 loop is CASRALATDTQYF. The CDR3 DNA sequence: TGTGCCTCCAGAGCCCTAGCTACAGATACGCAGTATTTT.

V and J are TRBV5-4 and TRBJ2-1, with 14 bases matching TRBD2. Trimming at V came to 3 bases and at J to 4 bases, leaving 15 bases not matched to a gene. Germline V gene sequence: CDR1 SGHNT, CDR2 YYREEE (reference sequence). The CDR3 runs to 20 residues. The CDR3 DNA sequence: TGTGCCAGCAGCTCCAGCGGACTAGCGGGGGGCCCACGCGCTTACAATGAGCAGTTCTTC. Its protein product is CASSSSGLAGGPRAYNEQFF. The entire variable domain, with the rest obtained from reference TRBV5-4 and TRBJ2-1, is as follows: ETGVTQSPTHLIKTRGQQVTLRCSSQSGHNTVSWYQQALGQGPQFIFQYYREEENGRGNFPPRFSGLQFPNYSSELNVNALELDDSALYLCASSSSGLAGGPRAYNEQFFGPGTRLTVL.